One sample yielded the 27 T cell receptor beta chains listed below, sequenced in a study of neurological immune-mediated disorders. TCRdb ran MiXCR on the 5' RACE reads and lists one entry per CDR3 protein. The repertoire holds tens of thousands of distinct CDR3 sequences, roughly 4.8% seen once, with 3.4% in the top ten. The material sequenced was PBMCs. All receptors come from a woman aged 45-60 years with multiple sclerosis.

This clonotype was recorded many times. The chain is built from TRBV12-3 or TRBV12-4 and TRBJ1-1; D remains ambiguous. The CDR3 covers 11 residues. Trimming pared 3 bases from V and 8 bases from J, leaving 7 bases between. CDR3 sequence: CASSFGAEAFF. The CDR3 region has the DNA TGTGCCAGCAGTTTCGGAGCAGAAGCTTTCTTT.

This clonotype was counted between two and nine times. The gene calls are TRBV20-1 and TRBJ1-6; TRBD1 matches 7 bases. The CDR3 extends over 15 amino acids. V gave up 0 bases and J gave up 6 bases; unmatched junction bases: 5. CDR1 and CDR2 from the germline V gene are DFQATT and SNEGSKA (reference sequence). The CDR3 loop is CSARDTQGGNSPLHF. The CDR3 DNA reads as TGCAGTGCTAGAGATACCCAGGGGGGTAATTCACCCCTCCACTTT.

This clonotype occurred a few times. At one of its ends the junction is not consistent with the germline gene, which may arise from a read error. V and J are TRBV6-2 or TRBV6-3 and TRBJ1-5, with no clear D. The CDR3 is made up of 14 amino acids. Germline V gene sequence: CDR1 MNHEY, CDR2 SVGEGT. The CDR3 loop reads CASSLGLGNQPQNF. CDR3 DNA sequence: TGTGCCAGCAGTTTGGGCTTGGGGAATCAGCCCCAGAATTTT.

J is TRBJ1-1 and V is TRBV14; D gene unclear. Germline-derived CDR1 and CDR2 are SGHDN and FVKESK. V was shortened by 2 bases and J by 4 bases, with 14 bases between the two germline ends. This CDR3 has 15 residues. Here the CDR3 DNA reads TGTGCCAGCAGCCAAATGGGAAACTCGAGCACTGAAGCTTTCTTT. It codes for CASSQMGNSSTEAFF.

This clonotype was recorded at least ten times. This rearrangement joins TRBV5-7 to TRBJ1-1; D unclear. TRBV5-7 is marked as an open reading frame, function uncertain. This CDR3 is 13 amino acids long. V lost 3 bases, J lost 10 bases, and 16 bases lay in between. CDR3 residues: CASSSKIYQRAFF. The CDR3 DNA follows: TGTGCCAGCAGCTCTAAAATTTACCAGCGAGCTTTCTTT.

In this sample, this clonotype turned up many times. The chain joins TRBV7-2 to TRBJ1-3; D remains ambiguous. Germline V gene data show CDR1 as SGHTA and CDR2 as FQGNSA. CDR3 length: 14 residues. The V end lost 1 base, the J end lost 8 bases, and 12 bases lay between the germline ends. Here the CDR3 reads CASSLVLPSDTIYF. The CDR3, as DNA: TGTGCCAGCAGCTTAGTCTTACCTAGTGACACCATATATTTT.

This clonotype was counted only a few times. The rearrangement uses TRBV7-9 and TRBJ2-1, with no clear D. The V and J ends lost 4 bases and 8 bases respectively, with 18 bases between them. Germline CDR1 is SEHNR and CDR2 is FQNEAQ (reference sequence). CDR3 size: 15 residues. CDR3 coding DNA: TGTGCCAGCAGCTCCTGGGGTGGTAAAACAGATGAGCAGTTCTTC. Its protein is CASSSWGGKTDEQFF.

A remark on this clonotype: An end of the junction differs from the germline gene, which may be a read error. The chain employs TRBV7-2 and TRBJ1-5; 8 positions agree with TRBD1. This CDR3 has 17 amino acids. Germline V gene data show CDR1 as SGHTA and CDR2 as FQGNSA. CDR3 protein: CASSPSPGQGSNQPQNF. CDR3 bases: TGTGCCAGCAGCCCGTCTCCCGGACAGGGAAGCAATCAGCCCCAGAATTTT.

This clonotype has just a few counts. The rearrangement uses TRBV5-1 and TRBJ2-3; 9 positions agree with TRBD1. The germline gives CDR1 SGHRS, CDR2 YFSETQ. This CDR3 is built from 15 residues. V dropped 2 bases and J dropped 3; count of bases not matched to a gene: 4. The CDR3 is CASSLSTGGTDTQYF. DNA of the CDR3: TGCGCCAGCAGCTTATCGACAGGGGGAACAGATACGCAGTATTTT.

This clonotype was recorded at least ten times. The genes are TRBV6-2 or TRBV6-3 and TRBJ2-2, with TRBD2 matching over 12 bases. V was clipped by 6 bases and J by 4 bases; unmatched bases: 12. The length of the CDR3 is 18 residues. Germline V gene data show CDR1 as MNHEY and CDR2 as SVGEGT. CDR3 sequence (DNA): TGTGCCAGCAGCTCTCTAGCGGGGGGGCCGAGGGTCACCGGGGAGCTGTTTTTT. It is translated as CASSSLAGGPRVTGELFF.

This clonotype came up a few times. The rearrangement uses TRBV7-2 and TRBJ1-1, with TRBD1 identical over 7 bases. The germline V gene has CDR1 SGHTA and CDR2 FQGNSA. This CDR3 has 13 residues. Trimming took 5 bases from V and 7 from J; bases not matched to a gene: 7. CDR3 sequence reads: CASSADREGEAFF. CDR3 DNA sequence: TGTGCCAGCAGCGCTGACAGGGAGGGTGAAGCTTTCTTT.

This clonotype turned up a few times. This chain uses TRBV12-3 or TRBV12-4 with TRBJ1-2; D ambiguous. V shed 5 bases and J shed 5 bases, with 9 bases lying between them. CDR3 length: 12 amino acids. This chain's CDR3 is CASSKTVYGYTF. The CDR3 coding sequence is TGTGCCAGCAGTAAAACAGTTTATGGCTACACCTTC.

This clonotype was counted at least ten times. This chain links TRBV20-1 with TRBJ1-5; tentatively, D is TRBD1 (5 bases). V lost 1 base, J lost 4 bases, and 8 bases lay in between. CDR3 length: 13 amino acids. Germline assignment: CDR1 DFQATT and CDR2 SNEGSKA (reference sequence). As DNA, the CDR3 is TGCAGTGCTAGAGGGGGCAGGAATCAGCCCCAGCATTTT. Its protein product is CSARGGRNQPQHF.

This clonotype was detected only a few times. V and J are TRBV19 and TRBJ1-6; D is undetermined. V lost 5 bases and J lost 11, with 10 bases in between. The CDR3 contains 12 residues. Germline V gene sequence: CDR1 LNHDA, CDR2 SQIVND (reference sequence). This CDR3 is CASSGYRAPLHF. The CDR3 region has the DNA TGTGCCAGTAGTGGGTACAGAGCACCCCTCCACTTT. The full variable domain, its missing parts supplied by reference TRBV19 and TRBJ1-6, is DGGITQSPKYLFRKEGQNVTLSCEQNLNHDAMYWYRQDPGQGLRLIYYSQIVNDFQKGDIAEGYSVSREKKESFPLTVTSAQKNPTAFYLCASSGYRAPLHFGNGTRLTVT.

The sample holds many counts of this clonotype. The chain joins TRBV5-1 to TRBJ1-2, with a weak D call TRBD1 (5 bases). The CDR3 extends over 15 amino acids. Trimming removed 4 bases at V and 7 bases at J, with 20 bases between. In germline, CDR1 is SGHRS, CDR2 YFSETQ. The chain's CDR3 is CASSVLGQGGSGYTF. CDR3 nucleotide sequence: TGCGCCAGCAGCGTACTCGGCCAGGGCGGATCTGGCTACACCTTC.

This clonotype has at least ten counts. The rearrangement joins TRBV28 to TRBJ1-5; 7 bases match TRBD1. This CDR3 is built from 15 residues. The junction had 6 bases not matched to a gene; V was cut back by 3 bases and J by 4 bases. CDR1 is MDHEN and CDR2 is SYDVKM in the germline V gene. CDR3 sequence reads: CASSFRQGPNQPQHF. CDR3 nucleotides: TGTGCCAGCAGTTTCCGACAGGGACCTAATCAGCCCCAGCATTTT.

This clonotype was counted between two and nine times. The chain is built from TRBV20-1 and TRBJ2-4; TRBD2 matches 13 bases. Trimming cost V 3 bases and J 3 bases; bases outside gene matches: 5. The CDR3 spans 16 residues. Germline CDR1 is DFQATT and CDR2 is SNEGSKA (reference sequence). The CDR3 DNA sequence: TGCAGTGCTAGGGGACTAGCGGGGAACCTCAAAAACATTCAGTACTTC. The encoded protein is CSARGLAGNLKNIQYF.

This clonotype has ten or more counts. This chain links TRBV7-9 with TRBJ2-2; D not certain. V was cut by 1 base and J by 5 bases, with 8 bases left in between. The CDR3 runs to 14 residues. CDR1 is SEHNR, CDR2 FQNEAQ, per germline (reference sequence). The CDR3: CASSLEGATGELFF. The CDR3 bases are TGTGCCAGCAGCTTAGAAGGTGCGACCGGGGAGCTGTTTTTT.

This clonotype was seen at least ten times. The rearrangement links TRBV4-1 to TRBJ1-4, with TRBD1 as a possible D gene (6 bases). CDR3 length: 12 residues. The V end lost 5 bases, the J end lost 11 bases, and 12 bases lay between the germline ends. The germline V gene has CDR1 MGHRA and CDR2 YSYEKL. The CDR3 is CASSVQGYKLFF. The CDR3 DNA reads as TGCGCCAGCAGCGTACAGGGTTACAAACTGTTTTTT.

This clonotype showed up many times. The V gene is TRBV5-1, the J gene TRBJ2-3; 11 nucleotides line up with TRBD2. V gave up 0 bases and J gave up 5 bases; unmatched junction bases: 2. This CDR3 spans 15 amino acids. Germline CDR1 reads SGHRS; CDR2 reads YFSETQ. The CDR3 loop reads CASSLGLAGRDTQYF. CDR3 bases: TGCGCCAGCAGCTTGGGACTAGCGGGGAGAGATACGCAGTATTTT.

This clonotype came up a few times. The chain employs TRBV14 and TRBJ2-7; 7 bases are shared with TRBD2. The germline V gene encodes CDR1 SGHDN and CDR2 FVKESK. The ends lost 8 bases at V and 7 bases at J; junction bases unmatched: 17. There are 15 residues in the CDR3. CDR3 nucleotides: TGTGCCAGCCCTGGGAGGGCCAGGGTGGGGCGGGAGCAGTACGTC. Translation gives CASPGRARVGREQYV.

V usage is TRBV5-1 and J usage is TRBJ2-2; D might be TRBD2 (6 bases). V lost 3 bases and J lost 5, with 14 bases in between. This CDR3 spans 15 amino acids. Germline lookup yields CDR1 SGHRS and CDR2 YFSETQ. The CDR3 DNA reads TGCGCCAGCAGCTCCATCGTCCGGGGGACCGGGGAGCTGTTTTTT. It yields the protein CASSSIVRGTGELFF.

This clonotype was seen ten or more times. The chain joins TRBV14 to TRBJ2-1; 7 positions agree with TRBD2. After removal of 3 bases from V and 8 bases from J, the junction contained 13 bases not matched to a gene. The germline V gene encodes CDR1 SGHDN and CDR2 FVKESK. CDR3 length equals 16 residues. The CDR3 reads CASSQGPGGWLHEQFF. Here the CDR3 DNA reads TGTGCCAGCAGCCAGGGACCGGGGGGTTGGTTGCATGAGCAGTTCTTC.

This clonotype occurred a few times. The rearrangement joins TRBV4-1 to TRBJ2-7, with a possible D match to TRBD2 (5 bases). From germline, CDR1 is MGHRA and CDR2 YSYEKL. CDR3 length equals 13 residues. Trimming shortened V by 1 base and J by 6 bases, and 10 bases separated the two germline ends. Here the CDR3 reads CASSQGLGAEQYV. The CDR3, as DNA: TGCGCCAGCAGCCAAGGCTTGGGAGCCGAGCAGTACGTC.

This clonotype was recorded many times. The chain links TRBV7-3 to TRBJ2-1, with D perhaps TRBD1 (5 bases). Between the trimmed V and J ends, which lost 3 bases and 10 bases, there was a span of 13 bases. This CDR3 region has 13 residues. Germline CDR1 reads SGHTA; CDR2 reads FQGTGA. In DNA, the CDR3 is TGTGCCAGCAGCTTCCAGGGTCAGGGCGAGCAGTTCTTC. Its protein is CASSFQGQGEQFF.

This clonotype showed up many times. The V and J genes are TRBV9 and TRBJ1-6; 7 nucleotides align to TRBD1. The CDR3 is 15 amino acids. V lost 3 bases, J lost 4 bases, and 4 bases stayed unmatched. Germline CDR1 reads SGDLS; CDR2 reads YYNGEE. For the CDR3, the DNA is TGTGCCAGCAGCGAGGGGACAGATTATAATTCACCCCTCCACTTT. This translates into CASSEGTDYNSPLHF.

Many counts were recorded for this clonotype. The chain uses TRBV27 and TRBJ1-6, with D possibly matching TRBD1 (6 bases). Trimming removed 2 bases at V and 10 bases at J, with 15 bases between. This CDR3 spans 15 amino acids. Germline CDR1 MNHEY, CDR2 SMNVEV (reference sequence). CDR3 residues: CASSLGVQGTSPLHF. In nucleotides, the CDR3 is TGTGCCAGCAGTTTAGGGGTACAGGGTACCTCACCCCTCCACTTT.